These 11 T cell receptor beta chains were all obtained from the same sample, sequenced in a study of blood T cell repertoires in COVID-19. Only in-frame clones appear in the TCRdb table, and some are missing; sequencing was by immunoSEQ multiplex PCR. The sample consists of about 250,000 clones, over 65% of them appearing once. Sequenced: peripheral blood. All receptors come from an elderly woman with acute or convalescent COVID-19.

The table lists this clone with a count of one. Different DNA sequences within this sample yield the same CDR3. V is TRBV2 and J is TRBJ1-6, with D tentatively TRBD1 (6 bases). Per germline, CDR1 SNHLY and CDR2 FYNNEI. CDR3 length: 16 amino acids. Trimming pared 1 base from V and 0 bases from J, leaving 7 bases between. The DNA of the CDR3 is TGTGCCAGCAGTGAAGAAGGGGGCTCCTATAATTCACCCCTCCACTTT. As protein: CASSEEGGSYNSPLHF.

The chain employs TRBV10-3 and TRBJ1-1, with D maybe TRBD1 (6 bases). Trimming took off 6 bases at V and 6 bases at J, with 11 bases between the two ends. The length of the CDR3 is 12 residues. Per the germline V gene, CDR1 is ENHRY and CDR2 is SYGVKD. The CDR3 here is CAIREGGSEAFF. The CDR3 bases are TGTGCCATCAGGGAAGGGGGATCTGAAGCTTTCTTT.

This clone was counted only a few times. The chain has TRBV7-8 and TRBJ1-5; no definite D call. This CDR3 has 12 residues. CDR1 and CDR2 (germline): SGHVS, FQNEAQ. The V end lost 5 bases, the J end lost 7 bases, and 9 bases lay between the germline ends. CDR3 DNA sequence: TGTGCCAGCAGCCTCGGGAGGCAGCCCCAGCATTTT. Protein sequence: CASSLGRQPQHF.

The chain links TRBV6-5 to TRBJ2-3; D is perhaps TRBD2 (5 bases). Trimming pared 6 bases from V and 6 bases from J, leaving 19 bases between. The CDR3 covers 15 residues. CDR1 and CDR2 from the germline V gene are MNHEY and SVGAGI. CDR3: CASRLTGSPGDTQYF. DNA of the CDR3: TGTGCCAGCAGACTAACCGGGTCACCGGGGGATACGCAGTATTTT.

The table lists this clone with a few counts. The V and J genes are TRBV4-2 and TRBJ2-7; D gene uncertain. Trimming took off 0 bases at V and 4 bases at J, with 13 bases between the two ends. Germline V CDR1 and CDR2: LGHNA, YNFKEQ. The CDR3 consists of 15 residues. The CDR3 region has the DNA TGTGCCAGCAGCCAAGAGGGCGACACCCGGTACGAGCAGTACTTC. Amino acid sequence: CASSQEGDTRYEQYF.

This clone was found once. The chain has TRBV4-1 and TRBJ2-2, with D possibly matching TRBD1 (6 bases). CDR3 length: 17 residues. Trimming took 2 bases from V and 1 from J, leaving 14 bases between them. Germline V gives CDR1 MGHRA, CDR2 YSYEKL. CDR3 amino acids: CASSQKPQTGNTGELFF. In nucleotides, the CDR3 is TGCGCCAGCAGCCAAAAGCCCCAGACAGGGAACACCGGGGAGCTGTTTTTT.

CDR3 nucleotides: TGCGCCAGCAGCCAAGATCCCATTACGGCAGGGTACCACGAGCAGTACTTC. Translated, it gives CASSQDPITAGYHEQYF. The V call is TRBV4-1, the J call TRBJ2-7; weak D call: TRBD1 (5 bases). This CDR3 contains 17 residues. CDR1 and CDR2 from the germline V gene are MGHRA and YSYEKL. The ends were cut back, 0 bases at V and 5 bases at J, with 20 bases in the middle.

This clone was counted many times. V and J are TRBV6-5 and TRBJ1-5; TRBD1 matches at 11 bases. Germline values: CDR1 MNHEY, CDR2 SVGAGI. Trimming at V came to 6 bases and at J to 6 bases, leaving 7 bases not matched to a gene. CDR3 length: 15 residues. The CDR3 protein is CASSTGQGATQPQHF. The DNA for the CDR3 is TGTGCCAGCAGCACCGGACAGGGGGCAACTCAGCCCCAGCATTTT.

This chain links TRBV6-5 with TRBJ1-2; TRBD1 is a possible D gene (6 bases). The germline CDR1 and CDR2 sequences are MNHEY and SVGAGI. The V end lost 0 bases, the J end lost 7 bases, and 18 bases lay between the germline ends. The CDR3 is 16 amino acids. The CDR3: CASSYSTIQGSSGYTF. The CDR3 coding sequence is TGTGCCAGCAGTTACTCGACCATACAGGGTTCCAGTGGCTACACCTTC.

The rearrangement links TRBV29-1 to TRBJ1-2; TRBD1 agrees at 11 bases. Germline values: CDR1 SQVTM, CDR2 ANQGSEA. The trim removed 5 bases at V and 7 bases at J, leaving 9 bases unmatched. CDR3 length: 14 amino acids. The CDR3 spells CSVSPGQGVGGYTF. The CDR3 bases are TGCAGCGTTTCTCCGGGACAGGGGGTAGGTGGCTACACCTTC.

The chain links TRBV7-3 to TRBJ2-2; maybe TRBD2 (5 bases). CDR3 length equals 16 residues. The V end was cut by 6 bases, the J end by 1 base, with 15 bases between. The germline V gene has CDR1 SGHTA and CDR2 FQGTGA. CDR3 nucleotide sequence: TGTGCCAGCAGTCCCCGGGGAACTGGGAACACCGGGGAGCTGTTTTTT. This gives the protein CASSPRGTGNTGELFF.